The 6 T cell receptor beta chains reported below all come from one sample, sequenced in a study of radiotherapy plus CTLA-4 blockade in lung cancer. Some clones are missing from TCRdb's copy, which holds only in-frame ones; the method was immunoSEQ multiplex PCR. The data show about 51,000 clones, approximately 80% seen once. The sequencing here drew on peripheral blood, taken from a patient treated with radiotherapy plus ipilimumab. The receptors originated from a human donor with non-small cell lung cancer whose response to radiotherapy plus ipilimumab could not be evaluated.

This clone was seen once. The gene calls are TRBV7-2 and TRBJ2-5; TRBD2 matches 7 bases. Germline lookup yields CDR1 SGHTA and CDR2 FQGNSA. V lost 5 bases and J lost 4; bases outside the gene matches: 7. The CDR3 contains 14 residues. CDR3 residues: CASSARLAGETQYF. The CDR3 DNA reads as TGTGCCAGCAGCGCGAGACTAGCAGGAGAGACCCAGTACTTC. Variable domain in full (rest from reference TRBV7-2 and TRBJ2-5): GAGVSQSPSNKVTEKGKDVELRCDPISGHTALYWYRQSLGQGLEFLIYFQGNSAPDKSGLPSDRFSAERTGGSVSTLTIQRTQQEDSAVYLCASSARLAGETQYFGPGTRLLVL.

V and J are TRBV5-1 and TRBJ1-4, with D uncertain. This CDR3 has 16 residues. Looked up from germline, CDR1 is SGHRS and CDR2 is YFSETQ. V was cut by 0 bases and J by 8 bases, with 17 bases left in between. The DNA for the CDR3 is TGCGCCAGCAGCTTGGAGGTGGGCCCCGGTACCGAAAAACTGTTTTTT. Its protein is CASSLEVGPGTEKLFF.

The chain joins TRBV5-1 to TRBJ2-3; 10 positions match TRBD2. The ends lost 0 bases at V and 0 bases at J; junction bases unmatched: 10. The CDR3 spans 19 residues. The germline V gene encodes CDR1 SGHRS and CDR2 YFSETQ. The CDR3 DNA sequence: TGCGCCAGCAGCTTGGCGCCTAGCGGGAGCGCCACTAGCACAGATACGCAGTATTTT. Protein: CASSLAPSGSATSTDTQYF.

CDR3 sequence (DNA): TGTGCCAGCAGTAAAACACAGGTCACTGAAGCTTTCTTT. It specifies CASSKTQVTEAFF. This chain links TRBV6-1 with TRBJ1-1; tentative D call: TRBD1 (5 bases). V was cut by 5 bases and J by 4 bases, with 11 bases left in between. The CDR3 spans 13 residues. CDR1 and CDR2 (germline): MNHNS, SASEGT.

The CDR3 spells CASSSLLAGGETQYF. In nucleotides, the CDR3 is TGCGCCAGCAGCTCCCTCCTAGCGGGGGGCGAGACCCAGTACTTC. V and J are TRBV5-1 and TRBJ2-5; 11 bases match TRBD2. There are 15 residues in the CDR3. Trimming removed 3 bases from V and 5 bases from J; junction bases left unmatched: 6. Germline values: CDR1 SGHRS, CDR2 YFSETQ.

This rearrangement joins TRBV27 to TRBJ2-7; TRBD1 matches at 9 bases. Germline V lookup: CDR1 MNHEY, CDR2 SMNVEV (reference sequence). Trimming at V came to 2 bases and at J to 6 bases, leaving 5 bases not matched to a gene. There are 14 residues in the CDR3. CDR3 residues: CASSLRDREGEQYF. Written as DNA, the CDR3 is TGTGCCAGCAGTTTAAGGGACAGGGAGGGCGAGCAGTACTTC.